The rows below give T cell receptor beta chains drawn from one sample of a study of metastatic and nonmetastatic thyroid tumors. TCRdb re-clonotyped the PCR reads via MiXCR. The sample gives approximately 42,000 clones, 20% to 30% of which show up once; approximately 15% is in the top ten. Sequencing used tumor tissue. The receptors were gathered from a female donor with papillary thyroid cancer or a benign thyroid nodule (not recorded which). Some clones in this sample may be carry-over from other donors' samples. Each CDR3 is given with its conserved first and last residue. A D gene is named only where the DNA matches it firmly. Clone size is shown for a subset of rows, as once, few, many or a class of expanded clone.

clone size,CDR3 length,D gene,V gene,J gene,CDR3 DNA,CDR3 protein
few,12,.,TRBV15,TRBJ1-5,TGTGCCACCAGCAGAGACAATCAGCCCCAGCATTTT,CATSRDNQPQHF
many,15,TRBD2,TRBV4-3,TRBJ2-2,TGCGCCAGCAGCCAAGACGGGACTAGGACCGGGGAGCTGTTTTTT,CASSQDGTRTGELFF
few,15,TRBD1,TRBV2,TRBJ1-1,TGTGCCAGCAGCGCAAACGACAGGGTGGGCACTGAAGCTTTCTTT,CASSANDRVGTEAFF
many,13,TRBD1,TRBV2,TRBJ1-1,TGTGCCAGCAGTCCTCAGGGGGCCAATGAAGCTTTCTTT,CASSPQGANEAFF
many,12,.,TRBV20-1,TRBJ2-5,TGCAGTGGAAAAGGGGGCCAAGAGACCCAGTACTTC,CSGKGGQETQYF
many,18,TRBD2,TRBV7-8,TRBJ2-1,TGTGCCAGCAGCCGAGTACCGACTAGCATGAGCTCCTACAATGAGCAGTTCTTC,CASSRVPTSMSSYNEQFF
.,15,.,TRBV11-1,TRBJ2-1,TGTGCCAGCAGCTTAGCGGGAACGTTCGGGAATGAGCAGTTCTTC,CASSLAGTFGNEQFF
many,14,TRBD2,TRBV2,TRBJ2-7,TGTGCCAGTTTGAGCGGGGGGGTCTCCTACGAGCAGTACTTC,CASLSGGVSYEQYF
.,15,.,TRBV5-1,TRBJ2-3,TGCGCCAGCAGCTTGGTAGCGGCTAGCACAGATACGCAGTATTTT,CASSLVAASTDTQYF
many,16,.,TRBV24-1,TRBJ2-5,TGTGCCACCAGTGATTTGGGTGCCGGGGGGCGAGAGACCCAGTACTTC,CATSDLGAGGRETQYF
many,15,.,TRBV14,TRBJ2-5,TGTGCCAGCAGCCAAGATCAGGCGGGTTTAGAGACCCAGTACTTC,CASSQDQAGLETQYF
few,15,.,TRBV6-1,TRBJ1-5,TGTGCCAGCAGTGAACGGTGGCAGGGTATCCAGCCCCAGCATTTT,CASSERWQGIQPQHF
many,19,TRBD2,TRBV6-1,TRBJ2-3,TGTGCCAGCAGTGAAGCACTAGCGGGAGGGCCCCAGGCCCAGGATACGCAGTATTTT,CASSEALAGGPQAQDTQYF
few,16,.,TRBV12-3/TRBV12-4,TRBJ2-2,TGTGCCAGCAGGTTCTACAGGGTCTCTGGAACCGGGGAGCTGTTTTTT,CASRFYRVSGTGELFF
many,13,.,TRBV4-1,TRBJ1-1,TGCGCCAGCAGCCGCAGGGATGGGGCTGAAGCTTTCTTT,CASSRRDGAEAFF
few,15,.,TRBV12-3/TRBV12-4,TRBJ2-2,TGTGCCAGCAGTTTCGGCGCTACAGCCACCGGGGATCTGTTTTTT,CASSFGATATGDLFF
few,16,TRBD2,TRBV28,TRBJ2-7,TGTGCCAGCATCAGCGGGACTATCGGGAGGGCGGGCGAGCAGTACTTC,CASISGTIGRAGEQYF